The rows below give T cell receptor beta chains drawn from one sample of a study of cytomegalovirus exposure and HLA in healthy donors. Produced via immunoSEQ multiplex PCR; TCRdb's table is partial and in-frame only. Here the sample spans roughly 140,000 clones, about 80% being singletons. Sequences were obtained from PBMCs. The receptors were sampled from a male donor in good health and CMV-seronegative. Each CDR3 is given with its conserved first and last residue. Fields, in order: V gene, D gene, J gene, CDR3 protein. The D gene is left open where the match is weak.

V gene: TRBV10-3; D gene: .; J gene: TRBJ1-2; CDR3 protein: CASRQDTNYGYTF
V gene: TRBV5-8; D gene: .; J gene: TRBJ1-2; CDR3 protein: CASSRTYGYTF
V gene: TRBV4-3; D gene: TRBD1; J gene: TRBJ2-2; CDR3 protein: CASSHIPGQGNTGELFF
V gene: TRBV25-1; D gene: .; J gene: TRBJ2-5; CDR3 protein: CASSVPGTGETQYF
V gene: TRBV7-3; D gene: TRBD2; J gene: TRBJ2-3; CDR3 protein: CASSPPTVAGGPNTQYF
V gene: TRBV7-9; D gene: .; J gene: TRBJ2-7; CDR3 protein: CASSSGFGEQYF
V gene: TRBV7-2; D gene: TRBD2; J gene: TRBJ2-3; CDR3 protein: CASSLGLAGGPLDTQYF
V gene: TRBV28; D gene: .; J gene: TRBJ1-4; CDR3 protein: CASRELATNEKLFF
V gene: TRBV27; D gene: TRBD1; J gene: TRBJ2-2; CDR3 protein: CASSLSTTPGTGVVGELFF
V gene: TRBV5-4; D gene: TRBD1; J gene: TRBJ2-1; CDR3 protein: CASSSGTANEQFF
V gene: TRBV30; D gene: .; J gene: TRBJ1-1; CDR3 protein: CAWGEGGNTEAFF
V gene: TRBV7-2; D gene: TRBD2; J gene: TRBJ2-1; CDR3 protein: CASSLVSGGAGWQFF
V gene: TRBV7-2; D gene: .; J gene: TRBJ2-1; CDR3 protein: CASSLVPENNEQFF
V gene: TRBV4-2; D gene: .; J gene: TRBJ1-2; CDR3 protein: CASSQSLSGNYGYTF
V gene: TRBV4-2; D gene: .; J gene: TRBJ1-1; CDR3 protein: CASSQDMFRGRGATGEAFF
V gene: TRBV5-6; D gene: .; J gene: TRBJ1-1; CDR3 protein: CASSLGAGRETEAFF
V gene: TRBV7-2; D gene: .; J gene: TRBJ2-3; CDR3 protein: CASSSAITGMRTDTQYF
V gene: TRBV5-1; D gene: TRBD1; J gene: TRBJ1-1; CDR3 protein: CASSLVSNFGTGGKTEAFF
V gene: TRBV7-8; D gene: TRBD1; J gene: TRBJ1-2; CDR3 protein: CASSLGGGVGYGYTF
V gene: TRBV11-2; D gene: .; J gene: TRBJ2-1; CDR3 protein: CASSLGFGGSYNEQFF
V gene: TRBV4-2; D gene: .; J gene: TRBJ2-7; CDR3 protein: CASSQETQIQDLCF
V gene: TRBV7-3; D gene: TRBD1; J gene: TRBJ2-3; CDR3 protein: CASSLTGQVTDTQYF
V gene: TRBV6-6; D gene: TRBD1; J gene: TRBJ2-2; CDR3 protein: CASSSAGGTGELFF
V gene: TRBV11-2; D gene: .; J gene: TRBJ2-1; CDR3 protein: CASSFENSRNEQFF
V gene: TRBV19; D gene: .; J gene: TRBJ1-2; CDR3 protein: CASKSGPGDYGYTF
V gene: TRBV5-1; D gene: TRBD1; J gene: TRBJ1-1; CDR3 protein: CASSSGQGAEAFF
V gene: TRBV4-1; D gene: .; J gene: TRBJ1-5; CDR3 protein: CASSQGQDHQPQHF
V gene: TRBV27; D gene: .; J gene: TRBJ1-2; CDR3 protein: CASSLPGWEGYTF
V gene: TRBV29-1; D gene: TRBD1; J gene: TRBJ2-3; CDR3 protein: CSVGGTGTRGTQYF
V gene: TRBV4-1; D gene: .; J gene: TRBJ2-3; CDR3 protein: CASSRAVMGRGTDTQYF
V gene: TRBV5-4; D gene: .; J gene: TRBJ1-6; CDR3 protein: CASSLDRSGGSPLHF
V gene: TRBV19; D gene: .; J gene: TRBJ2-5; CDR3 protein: CASSMLQARLETQYF
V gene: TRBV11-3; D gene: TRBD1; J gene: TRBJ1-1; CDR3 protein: CASSEQGDTEAFF
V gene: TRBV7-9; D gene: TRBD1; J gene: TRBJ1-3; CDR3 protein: CASSGRTGGNTIYF
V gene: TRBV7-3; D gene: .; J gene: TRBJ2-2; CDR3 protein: CASSLLGGNTGELFF
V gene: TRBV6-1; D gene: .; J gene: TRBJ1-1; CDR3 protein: CASSFIMNTEAFF
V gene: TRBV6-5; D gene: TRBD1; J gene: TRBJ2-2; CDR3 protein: CASSSTGATGELFF
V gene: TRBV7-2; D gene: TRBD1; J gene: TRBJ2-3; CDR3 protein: CASSHRDREGDTQYF
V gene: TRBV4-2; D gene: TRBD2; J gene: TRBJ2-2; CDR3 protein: CASTAGGPANTGELFF
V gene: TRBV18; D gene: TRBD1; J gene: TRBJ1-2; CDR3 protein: CASSPPTGEYGYTF
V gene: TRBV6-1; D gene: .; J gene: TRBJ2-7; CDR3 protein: CASSALYEQYF
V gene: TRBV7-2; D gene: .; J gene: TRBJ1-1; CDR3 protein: CASILGFENTEAFF
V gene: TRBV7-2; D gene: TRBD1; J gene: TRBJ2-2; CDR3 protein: CASSGQGSGELFF
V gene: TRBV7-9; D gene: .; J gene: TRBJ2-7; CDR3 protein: CASSSSNRVEQYF
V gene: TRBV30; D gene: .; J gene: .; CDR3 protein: CAWGGAPYEQYF
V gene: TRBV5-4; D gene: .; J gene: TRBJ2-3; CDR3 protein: CASSLEARFHGDTQYF
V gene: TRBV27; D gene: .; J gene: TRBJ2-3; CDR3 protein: CASSFWSGDTQYF
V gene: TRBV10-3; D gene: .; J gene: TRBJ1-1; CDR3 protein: CAISIRGDTEAFF
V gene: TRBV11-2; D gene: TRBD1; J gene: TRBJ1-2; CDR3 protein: CASRDVGTGGAGYGYTF
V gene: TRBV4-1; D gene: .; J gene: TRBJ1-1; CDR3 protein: CASSRFPGTMNTEAFF
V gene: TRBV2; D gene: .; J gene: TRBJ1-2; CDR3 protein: CASSYTGLPNYGYTF
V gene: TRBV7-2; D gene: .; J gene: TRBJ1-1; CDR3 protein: CASSPAYTGYTEAFF
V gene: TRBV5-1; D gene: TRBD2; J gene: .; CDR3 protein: CASSSLAAPYEQYF
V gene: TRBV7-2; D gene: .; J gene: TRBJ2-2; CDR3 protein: CASSLTGNTGELFF
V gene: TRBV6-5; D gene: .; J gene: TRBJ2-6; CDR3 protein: CASKTSSGANVLTF
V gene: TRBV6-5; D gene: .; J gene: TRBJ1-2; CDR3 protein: CASSLDSFYGYTF
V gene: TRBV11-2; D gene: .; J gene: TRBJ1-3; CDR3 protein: CATTGVGNTIYF
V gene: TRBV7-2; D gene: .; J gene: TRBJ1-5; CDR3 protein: CASSLDPGNQPQHF
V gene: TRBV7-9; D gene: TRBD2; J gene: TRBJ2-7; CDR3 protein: CASSPRSSGALEQYF
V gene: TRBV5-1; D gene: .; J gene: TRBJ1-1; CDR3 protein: CASSFAESTEAFF